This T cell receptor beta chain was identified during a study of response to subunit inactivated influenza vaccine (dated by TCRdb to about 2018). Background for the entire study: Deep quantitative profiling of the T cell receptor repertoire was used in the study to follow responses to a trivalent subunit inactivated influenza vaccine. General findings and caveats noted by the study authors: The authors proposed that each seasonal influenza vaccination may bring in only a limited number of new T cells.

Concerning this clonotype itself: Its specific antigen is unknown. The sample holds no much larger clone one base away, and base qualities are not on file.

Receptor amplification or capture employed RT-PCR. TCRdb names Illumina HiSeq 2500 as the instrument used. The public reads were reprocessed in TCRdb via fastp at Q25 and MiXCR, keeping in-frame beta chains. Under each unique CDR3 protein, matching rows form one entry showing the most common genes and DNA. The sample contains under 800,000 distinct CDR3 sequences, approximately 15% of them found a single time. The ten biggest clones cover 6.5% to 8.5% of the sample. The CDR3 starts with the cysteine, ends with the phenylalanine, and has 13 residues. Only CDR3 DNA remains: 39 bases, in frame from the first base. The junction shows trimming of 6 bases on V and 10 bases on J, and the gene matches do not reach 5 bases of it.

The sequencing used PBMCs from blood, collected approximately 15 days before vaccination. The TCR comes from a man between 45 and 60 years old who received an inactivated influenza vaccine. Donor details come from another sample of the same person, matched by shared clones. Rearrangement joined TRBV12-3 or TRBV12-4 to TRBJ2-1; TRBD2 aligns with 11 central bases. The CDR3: CASRTSGVEEQFF. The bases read TGTGCCAGCAGGACTAGCGGGGTAGAGGAGCAGTTCTTC.